This T cell receptor beta chain stems from a study of PD-L1 blockade in urothelial cancer. Study-level information: Blood underwent analysis 3 weeks (second dose) and 6 weeks after treatment began.

The CDR3 is made up of 14 amino acids. Germline V lookup: CDR1 MDHEN, CDR2 SYDVKM. V was clipped by 3 bases and J by 6 bases; unmatched bases: 3. As to time point: pretreatment peripheral blood. Synthetic spike-ins, TCR analog templates, were added into each PCR. Method: immunoSEQ multiplex PCR; TCRdb's copy keeps in-frame clones and lacks some. The data hold approximately 52,000 clones, with 85% observed a single time. The sequence was collected from a man between 65 and 85 years old with urothelial cancer. The source was PBMCs, collected around atezolizumab (anti-PD-L1) treatment. The chain joins TRBV28 to TRBJ2-2; 8 positions agree with TRBD1. CDR3 bases: TGTGCCAGCAGTTTGGGACAGGCCCCCGGGGAGCTGTTTTTT. The encoded protein is CASSLGQAPGELFF.